This passage covers 16 T cell receptor beta chains from one sample sequenced in a study of T cells in Graves' hyperthyroidism and ophthalmopathy. Researchers amplified the TCR beta CDR3 regions from RNA transcripts. The HTBI primer set was used in a first-round RT-PCR of the TCR CDR3. TCRdb recomputed calls from the multiplex PCR reads with MiXCR, one row per CDR3 protein. The sample lists some 490,000 distinct CDR3 sequences, 20% to 25% occurring once. Sequences were obtained from blood. The receptor set was obtained from a woman in her seventies with Graves' ophthalmopathy.

This clonotype was seen a handful of times. The chain recombines TRBV12-3 or TRBV12-4 with TRBJ2-1; the match to TRBD2 covers 11 bases. The CDR3 is made up of 13 amino acids. The V segment lost 7 bases and the J segment 8 bases; nucleotides outside the gene matches: 4. The CDR3 DNA is TGTGCCAGCAAACTAGCGGGAGTGGATGAGCAGTTCTTC. Protein: CASKLAGVDEQFF.

The chain employs TRBV10-1 and TRBJ2-5; TRBD2 might be the D (5 bases). Germline V gene lookup returns CDR1 WNHNN and CDR2 SYGVQD (reference sequence). V lost 7 bases, J lost 5 bases, and 20 bases lay in between. The CDR3 loop spans 15 amino acids. In nucleotides, the CDR3 is TGCGCCAGCATCCCCCCTTTGGGGAGAGGGGAGACCCAGTACTTC. Amino acids: CASIPPLGRGETQYF.

The rearrangement uses TRBV30 and TRBJ1-1, with D possibly being TRBD1 (6 bases). The V gene lost 4 bases and the J gene lost 7 bases, with 19 bases spanning the gap. This CDR3 comprises 14 residues. The germline CDR1 and CDR2 sequences are GTSNPN and SVGIG (reference sequence). The CDR3 spells CAWKSPGRGHEAFF. The CDR3 coding sequence is TGTGCCTGGAAGAGTCCGGGACGGGGACATGAAGCTTTCTTT.

J is TRBJ2-1 and V is TRBV12-3 or TRBV12-4; D unresolved. The germline V and J ends were trimmed by 6 bases and 0 bases, with 12 bases remaining between them. This CDR3 comprises 15 residues. CDR3: CASSLRRTSYNEQFF. CDR3 DNA: TGTGCCAGCAGCCTAAGGCGGACCTCCTACAATGAGCAGTTCTTC.

In its sample, this clonotype was seen a few times. The rearrangement links TRBV20-1 to TRBJ2-7; 16 bases align to TRBD2. Germline loops: CDR1 DFQATT, CDR2 SNEGSKA (reference sequence). The CDR3 extends over 17 amino acids. With V trimmed by 1 base and J by 4 bases, 7 bases remained unmatched. The CDR3 spells CSARGLGTSGRGYEQYF. The DNA of the CDR3 is TGCAGTGCTAGAGGTCTGGGGACTAGCGGGAGGGGTTACGAGCAGTACTTC.

This clonotype was recorded at least ten times. The gene calls are TRBV12-3 or TRBV12-4 and TRBJ2-1; D gene uncertain. This CDR3 is 12 amino acids long. The germline V and J ends were trimmed by 3 bases and 3 bases, with 3 bases remaining between them. The CDR3 is CASSFNYNEQFF. Written as DNA, the CDR3 is TGTGCCAGCAGTTTCAACTACAATGAGCAGTTCTTC.

The sample holds many counts of this clonotype. This rearrangement joins TRBV7-2 to TRBJ2-7, with 8 nucleotides matching TRBD1. The CDR3 is made up of 15 amino acids. Germline values: CDR1 SGHTA, CDR2 FQGNSA. J lost 2 bases, V lost 5 bases, and 8 bases had no gene match. The CDR3 loop is CASSLVQGGPYEQYF. The CDR3 nucleotides are TGTGCCAGCAGCCTAGTACAGGGGGGCCCCTACGAGCAGTACTTC. The variable domain in full, completed from reference TRBV7-2 and TRBJ2-7, reads GAGVSQSPSNKVTEKGKDVELRCDPISGHTALYWYRQSLGQGLEFLIYFQGNSAPDKSGLPSDRFSAERTGGSVSTLTIQRTQQEDSAVYLCASSLVQGGPYEQYFGPGTRLTVT.

Only a few counts were recorded for this clonotype. The V call is TRBV7-9, the J call TRBJ2-1; tentatively, D is TRBD1 (5 bases). The CDR3 has 15 amino acids. Germline assignment: CDR1 SEHNR and CDR2 FQNEAQ (reference sequence). Trimming took 5 bases from V and 9 from J, leaving 20 bases between them. CDR3 protein: CASSPRGRSRVEQFF. The CDR3 DNA is TGTGCCAGCAGCCCTAGGGGCAGGAGCCGGGTTGAGCAGTTCTTC.

This clonotype was detected a few times. V and J are TRBV5-1 and TRBJ2-3, with D unclear. V was clipped by 4 bases and J by 0 bases, with 9 bases between them. CDR3 size: 14 residues. The V gene's germline CDR1 is SGHRS and CDR2 YFSETQ. The CDR3 loop reads CASSATTSTDTQYF. DNA of the CDR3: TGCGCCAGCAGCGCTACCACTAGCACAGATACGCAGTATTTT.

Only a few counts were recorded for this clonotype. This chain uses TRBV4-3 with TRBJ1-2, with D possibly TRBD1 on 5 matching bases. There are 15 residues in the CDR3. V was shortened by 0 bases and J by 5 bases, with 13 bases between the two germline ends. Germline V CDR1 and CDR2: LGHNA, YSLEER. The CDR3: CASSQDQGPGYGYTF. Written as DNA, the CDR3 is TGCGCCAGCAGCCAAGATCAGGGTCCTGGTTATGGCTACACCTTC.

This clonotype was recorded many times. The J gene is TRBJ1-1, the V gene TRBV29-1; the match to TRBD1 covers 7 bases. J gave up 1 base and V 7 bases, and 3 bases lay outside the gene matches. Germline V lookup: CDR1 SQVTM, CDR2 ANQGSEA. The CDR3 is 12 residues long. CDR3: CSGYRGNTEAFF. CDR3 coding DNA: TGCAGCGGGTACAGGGGGAACACTGAAGCTTTCTTT.

This clonotype was counted ten times or more. The chain has TRBV20-1 and TRBJ2-2, with D unclear. Deletions cut 3 bases from V and 4 bases from J, with 9 bases between. Germline CDR1 is DFQATT and CDR2 is SNEGSKA (reference sequence). The CDR3 is made up of 13 amino acids. The CDR3 bases are TGCAGTGCTAGGTTGACATCCACCGGGGAGCTGTTTTTT. Translated, it gives CSARLTSTGELFF.

In its sample, this clonotype was seen many times. This chain connects TRBV7-2 to TRBJ1-3; D gene uncertain. Deletions cut 3 bases from V and 5 bases from J, with 5 bases between. This CDR3 is 12 amino acids long. The germline gives CDR1 SGHTA, CDR2 FQGNSA. The CDR3 region is CASSLSRNTIYF. The CDR3 bases are TGTGCCAGCAGCTTGAGCCGAAACACCATATATTTT.

The rearrangement uses TRBV29-1 and TRBJ2-7; weak D call: TRBD1 (5 bases). Trimming took off 6 bases at V and 2 bases at J, with 17 bases between the two ends. This CDR3 contains 14 residues. From germline, CDR1 is SQVTM and CDR2 ANQGSEA. The CDR3 sequence is CSVAMSVGAYEQYF. The DNA for the CDR3 is TGCAGCGTCGCCATGTCGGTAGGGGCCTACGAGCAGTACTTC.

This clonotype was detected a few times. The chain carries TRBV5-5 and TRBJ2-3; 8 bases match TRBD1. The CDR3 covers 15 residues. Germline-derived CDR1 and CDR2 are SGHKS and YYEKEE (reference sequence). V shed 4 bases, J shed 2 bases, and the junction held 6 bases outside the gene matches. CDR3 nucleotides: TGTGCCAGCAGCGACGGACAGGGCCCCACAGATACGCAGTATTTT. Translation: CASSDGQGPTDTQYF.

The chain combines TRBV10-3 with TRBJ2-2, with 9 bases identical to TRBD2. Trimming at V came to 6 bases and at J to 0 bases, leaving 8 bases not matched to a gene. The length of the CDR3 is 17 residues. The germline gives CDR1 ENHRY, CDR2 SYGVKD. CDR3 nucleotide sequence: TGTGCCATCAGGGCGTTTAGGACTAGCGCGAACACCGGGGAGCTGTTTTTT. Amino acid sequence: CAIRAFRTSANTGELFF.